This T cell receptor beta chain stems from a study of cytotoxic CD8 clonotypes in ibrutinib-treated CLL. In the study overall: Partial responses numbered roughly 25 and complete responses 2; after a median approximately 70 months, roughly 15 stayed remitted and about twelve progressed. Response samples came after a median roughly 11 months of treatment, range 6 to 36. Study-wide points: The public clonotypes identified were infrequent and showed contraction or stability on treatment. Rising at ibrutinib response, clonality subsequently fell back toward baseline at progression.

This table comes from immunoSEQ multiplex PCR, and its TCRdb copy is limited to in-frame clones, with some not included. The sample holds hundreds of thousands of clones; around three quarters are singletons and the top ten take roughly 14%. CDR3 size: 14 residues. The V segment lost 6 bases and the J segment 4 bases; nucleotides outside the gene matches: 8. The germline V gene encodes CDR1 MNHEY and CDR2 SMNVEV (reference sequence). A note on this clone: Its antigen is currently unknown.

J is TRBJ2-7 and V is TRBV27, with 8 bases aligning to TRBD2. Sequenced material: PBMCs, taken after 24 months of ibrutinib treatment. The sequence derives from a human donor with chronic lymphocytic leukemia. CDR3 sequence (DNA): TGTGCCAGCAGCCCACCGGGACTAGAATACGAGCAGTACTTC. Amino acids: CASSPPGLEYEQYF.